There are many counts of the clone carrying this T cell receptor (beta chain). What it binds is not known. Hyperthyroidism, newly diagnosed and lasting under 2 months, affected patients aged 18 to 65. The sample belongs to a study of T cells in Graves' hyperthyroidism and ophthalmopathy. General study points: Most thyroid clonotypes expanded above 0.001 appeared in blood too. Ophthalmopathy and stable hyperthyroidism were separated by a 13 V-J model.

The TCR beta CDR3 regions underwent amplification using RNA transcripts as the source. First-round RT-PCR with HTBI primers amplified the TCR CDR3 region. Each CDR3 protein is one row after TCRdb ran MiXCR on the multiplex PCR reads. This table holds about 46,000 distinct CDR3 sequences, roughly 50% found once. Germline-derived CDR1 and CDR2 are LNHDA and SQIVND (reference sequence). The CDR3 loop spans 13 amino acids. The ends were cut back, 9 bases at V and 6 bases at J, with 17 bases in the middle. The chain joins TRBV19 to TRBJ1-1; D call uncertain. The receptor was isolated from a woman between 50 and 59 years old with Graves' hyperthyroidism. The sequenced sample consisted of peripheral blood or thyroid tissue (not recorded which). The CDR3 nucleotides are TGTGCCAGCTGGGGAGGGTTCATCGCTGAAGCTTTCTTT. Amino acids: CASWGGFIAEAFF.